There are many counts of the clone carrying this T cell receptor beta chain. Its antigen is undetermined. These data originate in a study of spatial heterogeneity in lung cancer. Study-wide context: There was a strong correlation between the counts of TCR transcripts measured in tumor regions and a T cell transcriptional module score that was calculated from matched bulk RNA-seq. General observations from the study: One measure, the expanded intratumoral alpha and beta TCR count, tracked tumor mutation counts. Among tumor T cells, estimated coverage was roughly 7% for alpha chains and about 13% for beta chains. Ubiquitous and regional expanded TCR counts tracked ubiquitous and regional nonsynonymous mutations, respectively.

The CDR3 covers 13 residues. The V gene's germline CDR1 is DFQATT and CDR2 SNEGSKA (reference sequence). Trimming pared 5 bases from V and 6 bases from J, leaving 14 bases between. Indicated time point: sample taken at primary tumor resection. Carried by each TCR cDNA molecule was a unique molecular identifier. A single record per CDR3 protein comes from TCRdb applying MiXCR to the 5' RACE reads. The table lists approximately 21,000 distinct CDR3 sequences, less than 5% of them singletons. This chain uses TRBV20-1 with TRBJ2-1; D tentatively fits TRBD1 or TRBD2 (5 bases each). The TCR originated in a male donor with early-stage non-small cell lung cancer. The specimen was lung tumor tissue, collected at surgery. The CDR3 spells CSADRDRINEQFF. In nucleotides, the CDR3 is TGCAGTGCTGACCGGGACCGAATCAATGAGCAGTTCTTC.